This T cell receptor (beta chain) was sequenced for a study of shared clonotypes between healthy human individuals (dated by TCRdb to 2020 to 2022). Describing the broader study: The cohort included a few men and a couple of women between 18 and 49 years of age. For each donor, three plates each were used for CD4 naive and CD4 memory, two plates were used for CD8 naive, and one plate was used for CD8 memory. To estimate repertoire size and how much clonotype sharing occurs between individuals, the study deeply sequenced the blood TCR repertoires of about 5 healthy adults. Different laboratories and diverse techniques were used to prepare libraries and sequence TCR repertoires, to increase sequencing depth and limit assay-specific biases. Between about 0.94 and 8.9 billion PBMCs per donor were obtained by leukapheresis.

CD8 naive samples were obtained by positive selection for CCR7 among CD45RO-negative cells, yielding a CD45RA+CCR7+ population from which TemRA cells were excluded. The donors were healthy, HIV-negative adults with no recently reported acute infections or vaccinations. All donors were Caucasian adults living in Nashville, Tennessee, USA. Blood was collected by leukapheresis, and PBMCs were isolated by Ficoll-Histopaque density gradient centrifugation and then cryopreserved in liquid nitrogen vapor phase. Analytical flow cytometry was used to check the purity and quantity of each magnetically sorted T cell population. Genomic DNA was isolated from every sorted fraction and measured by UV absorbance on a Nanodrop 2000c. TCR CDR3 regions were amplified from genomic DNA by multiplex PCR using the deep immunoSEQ assay. Extracted genomic DNA from each cell subset was spread evenly across all wells of several immunoSEQ 96-well plates, with each plate serving as a replicate. For sorted subsets, 200 to 250 ng genomic DNA, equal to tens of thousands of T cell genomes, was loaded into each replicate PCR. The purified libraries were quantified using a Qubit 3.0 fluorometer, sized with a Bioanalyzer 2100, and then quantified again using the KAPA Library Quantification kit. Every immunoSEQ 96-well plate was sequenced on a dedicated single-read 150-cycle Illumina NextSeq 550 flow cell. In the authors' own workflow: Because the immunoSEQ output included only junctional sequences and no quality scores, the filtering could not be the same as the filtering used for full-length reads. To assign V/J genes and CDR3, sequences were annotated against IMGT germline references using PyIR, a Python wrapper for IgBLAST v1.9. Any read was removed if the V/J assignment was weak (E-value above 1e-6), the CDR3 was missing, or the read contained stop codons, out-of-frame junctions, or ambiguous translated residues. V3J clonotypes were defined by identical inferred V gene, J gene, and CDR3 amino acid sequence. The percentage overlap between two repertoires was calculated by dividing the number of shared unique clonotypes by the size of the smaller repertoire. Richness of each repertoire was evaluated using RTK rarefaction, the Chao1 estimator, and Recon v2.1 estimates of unobserved clonotypes. For all TCRbeta clonotypes obtained by the gDNA method from four donors, generation probabilities were computed with OLGA. TCRdb holds this immuneACCESS table with in-frame rearrangements only. Some clones are missing; in checked studies, unresolved V genes explain under half, and the rest has no known cause. V and J calls and clone size are given by that table; D and trimming were obtained from the DNA. For this sample the table gives millions of clones, of which about 95% were detected only once. Together, the top ten hold around 1.1% of the sample.

This clone is a singleton in its sample. Its cognate antigen has yet to be identified. Base qualities are missing; no much larger clone stands one base away. From the cysteine through the phenylalanine, the CDR3 covers 15 amino acids. Only the CDR3 DNA is retained, 45 bases long and in frame from the first base. CDR1 and CDR2, per the germline V gene, are SGHRS and YFSETQ. Trimming costs V 2 bases and J 7 bases, and their ends lie 15 bases apart. What the work shows at the level of the full study, not this receptor alone: Because the study included only a small number of donors, the genetic and exposure-history diversity represented was limited. Compared with non-shared clonotypes, clonotypes shared by all four sorted-subset donors had higher generation probabilities. Based on pairwise subsampling, the degree of clonotype sharing among donors was expected to be affected by sequencing depth. Even with the large sequencing depth, rarefaction of the sorted-subset datasets indicated that sequencing was incomplete. Across a few donors, around 5% of naive CD4, around 3.5% of naive CD8, around 2.5% of memory CD4, and approximately 0.4% of memory CD8 clonotypes were shared. Sampling was restricted to blood, and TCR repertoires in tissues likely differ from the TCR repertoires found in blood. Naive subsets generally had larger estimated clonotype richness than memory subsets did.

The sequencing input was naive CD8+ T cells sorted from blood. This sample's cell subset or site label indicates: CD45RA+CCR7+. The sequence was obtained from a man aged 18 to 30 in good health. The chain is assembled from TRBV5-1 and TRBJ1-4; the best D guess is TRBD1, with 6 bases matching. The CDR3 protein: CASSFDPGAGEKLFF. In nucleotides, the sequence is TGCGCCAGCAGCTTTGACCCGGGGGCGGGTGAAAAACTGTTTTTT. The full variable domain, with segments outside the CDR3 supplied by the reference TRBV5-1 and TRBJ1-4 proteins, appears as KAGVTQTPRYLIKTRGQQVTLSCSPISGHRSVSWYQQTPGQGLQFLFEYFSETQRNKGNFPGRFSGRQFSNSRSEMNVSTLELGDSALYLCASSFDPGAGEKLFFGSGTQLSVL.